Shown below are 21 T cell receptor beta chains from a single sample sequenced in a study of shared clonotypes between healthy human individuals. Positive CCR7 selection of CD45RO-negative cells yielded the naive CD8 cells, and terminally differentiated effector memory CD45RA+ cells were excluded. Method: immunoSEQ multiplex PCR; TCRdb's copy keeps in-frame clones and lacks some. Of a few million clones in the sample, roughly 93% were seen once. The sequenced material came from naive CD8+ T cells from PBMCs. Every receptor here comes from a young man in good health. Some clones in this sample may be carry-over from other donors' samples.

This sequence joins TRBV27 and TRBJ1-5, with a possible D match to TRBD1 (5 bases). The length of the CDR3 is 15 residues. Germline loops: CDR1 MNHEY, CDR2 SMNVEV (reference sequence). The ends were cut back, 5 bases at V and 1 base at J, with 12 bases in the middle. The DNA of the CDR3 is TGTGCCAGCAGTATATTCCAGGGAAGCAATCAGCCCCAGCATTTT. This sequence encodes CASSIFQGSNQPQHF.

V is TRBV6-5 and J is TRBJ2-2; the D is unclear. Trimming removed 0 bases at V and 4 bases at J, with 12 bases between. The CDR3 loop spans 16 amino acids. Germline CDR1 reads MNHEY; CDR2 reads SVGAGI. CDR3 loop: CASSYSMGELTGELFF. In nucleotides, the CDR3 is TGTGCCAGCAGTTACTCGATGGGTGAACTCACCGGGGAGCTGTTTTTT.

The CDR3 sequence: CASSKTGTRNESSYNEQFF. CDR3 coding DNA: TGTGCCAGCAGCAAAACCGGGACCAGGAATGAAAGCTCCTACAATGAGCAGTTCTTC. V and J are TRBV21-1 and TRBJ2-1. TRBV21-1 represents a pseudogene. The CDR3 has 19 residues.

The CDR3 coding sequence is TGTGCCATCAGTGGCCGACTAGCGGGAGAGCGCGGCGAGACCCAGTACTTC. Translating it yields CAISGRLAGERGETQYF. This rearrangement joins TRBV10-3 to TRBJ2-5, with 12 bases that match TRBD2. The CDR3 consists of 17 residues. Unmatched junction bases numbered 11, after V lost 4 bases and J lost 5 bases. Per germline, CDR1 ENHRY and CDR2 SYGVKD.

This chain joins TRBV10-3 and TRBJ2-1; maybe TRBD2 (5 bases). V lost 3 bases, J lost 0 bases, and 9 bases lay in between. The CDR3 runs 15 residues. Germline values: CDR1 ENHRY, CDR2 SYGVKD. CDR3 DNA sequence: TGTGCCATCAGTGAAACGGCGGGCTCCTACAATGAGCAGTTCTTC. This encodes CAISETAGSYNEQFF.

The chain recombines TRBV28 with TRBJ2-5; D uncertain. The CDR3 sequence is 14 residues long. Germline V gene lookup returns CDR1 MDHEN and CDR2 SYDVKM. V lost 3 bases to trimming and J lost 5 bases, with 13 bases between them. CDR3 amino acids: CASSLPGFGETQYF. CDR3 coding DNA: TGTGCCAGCAGTTTGCCGGGTTTCGGGGAGACCCAGTACTTC.

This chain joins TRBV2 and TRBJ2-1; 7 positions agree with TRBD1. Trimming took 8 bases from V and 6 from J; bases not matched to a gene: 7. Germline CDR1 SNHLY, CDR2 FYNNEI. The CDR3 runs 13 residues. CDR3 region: CASDRVGPNEQFF. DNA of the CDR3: TGTGCCAGCGACAGGGTAGGGCCCAATGAGCAGTTCTTC.

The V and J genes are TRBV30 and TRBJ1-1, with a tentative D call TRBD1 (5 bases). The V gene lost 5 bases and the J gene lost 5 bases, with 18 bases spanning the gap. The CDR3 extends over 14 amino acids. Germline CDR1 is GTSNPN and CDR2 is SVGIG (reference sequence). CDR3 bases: TGTGCCTGGCGGGTCGACAGCGGACCGACTGAAGCTTTCTTT. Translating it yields CAWRVDSGPTEAFF.

CDR3 region: CASSQQRGVEQFF. The DNA of the CDR3 is TGCGCCAGCAGCCAACAGAGGGGTGTCGAGCAGTTCTTC. This chain joins TRBV4-3 and TRBJ2-1; D possibly uses TRBD1 or TRBD2 (5 bases each). The CDR3 covers 13 residues. The V gene's germline CDR1 is LGHNA and CDR2 YSLEER. V lost 2 bases and J lost 10, with 12 bases in between.

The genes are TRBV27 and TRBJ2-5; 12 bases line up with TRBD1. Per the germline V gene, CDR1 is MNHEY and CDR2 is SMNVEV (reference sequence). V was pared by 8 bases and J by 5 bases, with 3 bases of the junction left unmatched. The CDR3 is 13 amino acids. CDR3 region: CASGTGGFETQYF. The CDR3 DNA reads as TGTGCCAGCGGGACAGGGGGCTTTGAGACCCAGTACTTC.

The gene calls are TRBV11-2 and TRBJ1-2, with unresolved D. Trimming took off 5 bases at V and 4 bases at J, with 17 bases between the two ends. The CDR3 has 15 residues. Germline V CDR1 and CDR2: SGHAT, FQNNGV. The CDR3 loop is CASSPKPRASYGYTF. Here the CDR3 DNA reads TGTGCCAGCAGCCCGAAGCCCCGGGCCTCCTATGGCTACACCTTC.

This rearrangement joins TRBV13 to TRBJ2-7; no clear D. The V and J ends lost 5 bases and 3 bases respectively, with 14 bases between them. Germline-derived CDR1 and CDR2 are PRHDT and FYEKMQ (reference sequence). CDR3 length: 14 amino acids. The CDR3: CASSTSTLNYEQYF. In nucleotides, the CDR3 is TGTGCCAGCAGCACGAGTACGCTAAACTACGAGCAGTACTTC. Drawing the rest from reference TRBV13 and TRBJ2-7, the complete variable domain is AAGVIQSPRHLIKEKRETATLKCYPIPRHDTVYWYQQGPGQDPQFLISFYEKMQSDKGSIPDRFSAQQFSDYHSELNMSSLELGDSALYFCASSTSTLNYEQYFGPGTRLTVT.

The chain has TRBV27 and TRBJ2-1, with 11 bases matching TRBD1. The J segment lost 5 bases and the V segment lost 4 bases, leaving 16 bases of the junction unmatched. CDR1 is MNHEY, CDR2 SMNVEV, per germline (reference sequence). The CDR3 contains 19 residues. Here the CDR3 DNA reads TGTGCCAGCAGTTCAAACACCGCCTCGGGGGACAGGGGGGACAATGAGCAGTTCTTC. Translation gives CASSSNTASGDRGDNEQFF.

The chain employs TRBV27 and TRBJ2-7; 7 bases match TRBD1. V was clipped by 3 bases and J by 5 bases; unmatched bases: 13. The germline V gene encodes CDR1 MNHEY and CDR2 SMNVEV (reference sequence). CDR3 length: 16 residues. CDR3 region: CASSFVQGDSSDEQYF. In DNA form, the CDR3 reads TGTGCCAGCAGTTTTGTCCAGGGGGATTCCTCGGACGAGCAGTACTTC.

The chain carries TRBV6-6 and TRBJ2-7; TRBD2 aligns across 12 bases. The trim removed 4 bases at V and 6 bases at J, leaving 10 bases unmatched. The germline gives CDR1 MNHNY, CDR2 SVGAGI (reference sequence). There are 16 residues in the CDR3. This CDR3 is CASSFDRTSGTSEQYF. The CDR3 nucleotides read TGTGCCAGCAGTTTCGACCGGACTAGCGGGACTTCCGAGCAGTACTTC.

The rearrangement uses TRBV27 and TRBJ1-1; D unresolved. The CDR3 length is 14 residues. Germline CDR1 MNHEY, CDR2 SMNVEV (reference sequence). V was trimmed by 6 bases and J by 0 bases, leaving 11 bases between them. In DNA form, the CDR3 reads TGTGCCAGCAGCCAGGTGGCCATGAACACTGAAGCTTTCTTT. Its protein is CASSQVAMNTEAFF.

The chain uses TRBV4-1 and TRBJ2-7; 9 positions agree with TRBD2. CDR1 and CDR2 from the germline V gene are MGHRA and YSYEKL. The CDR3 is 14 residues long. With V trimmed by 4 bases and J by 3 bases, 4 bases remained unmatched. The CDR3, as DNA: TGCGCCAGCAGCCTAGCGGGAGTTCGCTACGAGCAGTACTTC. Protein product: CASSLAGVRYEQYF.

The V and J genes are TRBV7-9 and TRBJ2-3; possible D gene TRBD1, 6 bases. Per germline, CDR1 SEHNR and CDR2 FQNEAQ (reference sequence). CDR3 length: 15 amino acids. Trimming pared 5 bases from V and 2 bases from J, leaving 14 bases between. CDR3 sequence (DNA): TGTGCCAGCAGCATGTTACAGGGAGTCACAGATACGCAGTATTTT. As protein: CASSMLQGVTDTQYF.

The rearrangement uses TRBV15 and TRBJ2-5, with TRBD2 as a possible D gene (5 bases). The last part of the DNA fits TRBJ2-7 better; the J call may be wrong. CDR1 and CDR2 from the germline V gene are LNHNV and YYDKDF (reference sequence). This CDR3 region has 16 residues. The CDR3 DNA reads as TGTGCCACCAGCAGAGATGACGGACTGGCCCCCCTCGAGCAGTACTTC. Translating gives CATSRDDGLAPLEQYF.

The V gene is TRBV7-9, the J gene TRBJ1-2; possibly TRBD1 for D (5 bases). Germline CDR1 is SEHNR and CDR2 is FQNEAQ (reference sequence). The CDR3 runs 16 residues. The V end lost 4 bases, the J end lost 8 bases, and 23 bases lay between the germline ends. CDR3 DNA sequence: TGTGCCAGCAGCTCGCCGACTGGGGCCGCGGAGCGGGGCTACACCTTC. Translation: CASSSPTGAAERGYTF.

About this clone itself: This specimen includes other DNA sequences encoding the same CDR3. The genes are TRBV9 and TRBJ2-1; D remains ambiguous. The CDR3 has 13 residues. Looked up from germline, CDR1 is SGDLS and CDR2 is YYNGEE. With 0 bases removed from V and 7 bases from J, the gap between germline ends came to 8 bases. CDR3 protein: CASSVGTLNEQFF. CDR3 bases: TGTGCCAGCAGCGTAGGTACATTAAATGAGCAGTTCTTC.